The rows below give T cell receptor beta chains drawn from one sample of a study of T cell repertoires in cytomegalovirus infection. MiXCR, applied by TCRdb to the reads, yields one record per CDR3 protein. The data contain around 710,000 distinct CDR3 sequences, approximately 32% of them singletons. These receptors lack a known antigen. The sample was cultured CD8+ T cells from PBMCs, taken from culture after CMV antigen stimulation. The receptor set was obtained from a human donor in good health (CMV status not recorded). Some clones in this sample may be carry-over from other donors' samples. Both conserved end residues are part of each CDR3. D genes are given only for firm matches. Only part of the rows carry a size: once, few, many, or a class if the clone is expanded.

>NA|TRBV4-1|TRBJ2-1|TRBD1
TGCGCCAGCAGCCAAAAGGACAGGGGGGTCGATGAGCAGTTCTTC
CASSQKDRGVDEQFF
>few|TRBV12-3/TRBV12-4|TRBJ1-3|TRBD1
TGTGCCAGCAGTACAGGGGGCTCTGGAAACACCATATATTTT
CASSTGGSGNTIYF
>NA|TRBV19|TRBJ2-1|NA
TGTGCCAGTAGTATCACAACGAGCTCCTACAATGAGCAGTTCTTC
CASSITTSSYNEQFF
>NA|TRBV28|TRBJ2-5|TRBD1
TGTGCCAGCAGTTTTGGGGACAGGGTGGAGACCCAGTACTTC
CASSFGDRVETQYF
>medium-sized|TRBV7-2|TRBJ1-1|NA
TGTGCCAGCAGCTTAGGCATGGGGGGGACTGAAGCTTTCTTT
CASSLGMGGTEAFF
>NA|TRBV12-5|TRBJ2-5|TRBD2
TGTGCTAGTGGTTCTAGCGGGGGGGCTTCAGAGACCCAGTACTTC
CASGSSGGASETQYF
>few|TRBV27|TRBJ2-5|NA
TGTGCCAGCAGTCCAACCCTTAATCGAGGAGAGACCCAGTACTTC
CASSPTLNRGETQYF
>NA|TRBV28|TRBJ1-5|NA
TGTGCCAGCAGTAAATCAGGGGATCAGCCCCAGCATTTT
CASSKSGDQPQHF
>NA|TRBV20-1|TRBJ2-5|NA
TGCAGTGCGACCAGTAGGGGGGATCCCCAAGAGACCCAGTACTTC
CSATSRGDPQETQYF
>NA|TRBV4-3|TRBJ1-6|NA
TGCGCCAGCAGCCTAGAGCGGGTAAATTCACCCCTCCACTTT
CASSLERVNSPLHF
>NA|TRBV7-6|TRBJ2-1|NA
TGTGCCAGCAGCTTAGGGGGGGGGGGGGGCCACAATGAGCAGTTCTTC
CASSLGGGGGHNEQFF
>few|TRBV6-2/TRBV6-3|TRBJ2-3|NA
TGTGCCAGCAGTTGGGGGGATAGGGGTCGATTAGATACGCAGTATTTT
CASSWGDRGRLDTQYF
>once|TRBV4-1|TRBJ1-2|NA
TGCGCCAGCAGCCGGGCGGACTCGGCAGAGGGCTACACCTTC
CASSRADSAEGYTF
>NA|TRBV19|TRBJ1-1|TRBD1
TGTGCCAGTAGTATTGGGAGACAGGGTAAAACTGAAGCTTTCTTT
CASSIGRQGKTEAFF
>few|TRBV12-3/TRBV12-4|TRBJ2-5|NA
TGTGCCAGCATGGGGGCTCAAGAGACCCAGTACTTC
CASMGAQETQYF
>NA|TRBV5-1|TRBJ2-2|NA
TGCGCCAGCAGCTTGGTAGAGAGCAGGACCGCGGGCACCGGGGAGCTGTTTTTT
CASSLVESRTAGTGELFF
>NA|TRBV6-6|TRBJ1-3|TRBD1
TGTGCCAGCAGTGGGGGGACAGGGGATGGAAACACCATATATTTT
CASSGGTGDGNTIYF
>NA|TRBV4-2|TRBJ1-1|NA
TGTGCCAGCAGCCAAGATCCAGACATGAACACTGAAGCTTTCTTT
CASSQDPDMNTEAFF
>NA|TRBV7-9|TRBJ1-5|NA
TGTGCCAGCAGCTTAGCCGGGGGGGGCGACTCTGGCAATCAGCCCCAGCATTTT
CASSLAGGGDSGNQPQHF
>many|TRBV7-8|TRBJ2-1|TRBD1
TGTGCCAGCAGCTCATACGGGGACAGGGGGCTGTATGAGCAGTTCTTC
CASSSYGDRGLYEQFF
>few|TRBV6-5|TRBJ2-2|NA
TGTGCCAGCGCGAGGGGCCACACCGGGGAGCTGTTTTTT
CASARGHTGELFF
>many|TRBV6-6|TRBJ1-1|NA
TGTGCCAGCAGACAGGGTAAAGGGCCTGAAGCTTTCTTT
CASRQGKGPEAFF
>NA|TRBV7-6|TRBJ2-1|TRBD2
TGTGCCAGCAGTCGGGCGGGGGGGGGGACGGTTGAGCAGTTCTTC
CASSRAGGGTVEQFF